The TCR beta chain under discussion was sequenced for a study of neurological immune-mediated disorders. Findings of the study overall: Expansion of TCR clones was greatest in HTLV-1-associated myelopathy and smallest in multiple sclerosis, where it fell below that of healthy controls. None of the features examined (clinical or MRI) was associated with the multiple sclerosis repertoire cluster.

5'RACE generated cDNA with 10-nucleotide random UMIs. Sequencing of 15-18 subjects in each run yielded over 190 million TCR-beta sequences. TCRdb independently ran MiXCR on the 5' RACE reads; one entry per CDR3 protein. The sample lists 65,000 to 90,000 distinct CDR3 sequences, 3.2% occurring once. The V gene's germline CDR1 is DFQATT and CDR2 SNEGSKA (reference sequence). V was clipped by 5 bases and J by 1 base; unmatched bases: 9. The CDR3 loop spans 15 amino acids. This clonotype was counted many times. The antigen is unknown. The material sequenced was PBMCs. The sequence was obtained from a woman in her 50s with multiple sclerosis. This chain uses TRBV20-1 with TRBJ2-5; TRBD1 matches 8 bases. In nucleotides, the CDR3 is TGCAGTGCTCAGGGGACAGGCGGGCTCCAAGAGACCCAGTACTTC. Translating gives CSAQGTGGLQETQYF.